This T cell receptor beta chain originates from a study of cytomegalovirus exposure and HLA in healthy donors. Primers included in the PCR were 60 Vbeta and 13 Jbeta primers. Sequenced by immunoSEQ multiplex PCR; TCRdb stores in-frame clones only, minus some. The table lists some 130,000 clones, approximately 80% of them singletons. Study conclusions and caveats: Researchers reported in a later analysis that a missense DCLRE1C variant was tied to TCR beta V- and J-gene trimming.

About this clone: No antigen is known for it.

The V segment lost 7 bases and the J segment 3 bases; nucleotides outside the gene matches: 9. The CDR3 extends over 15 amino acids. From germline, CDR1 is SGDLS and CDR2 YYNGEE. The clonotype was recovered from a man aged 25 to 45 in good health and CMV-seronegative. The chain combines TRBV9 with TRBJ2-1, with 8 bases matching TRBD2. Sequencing input: PBMCs. The chain's CDR3 is CASGVSGRGYNEQFF. CDR3 DNA: TGTGCCAGCGGGGTGAGCGGGAGAGGCTACAATGAGCAGTTCTTC.